This T cell receptor beta chain was recovered during a study of cytomegalovirus exposure and HLA in healthy donors. Study findings and constraints: Among donors in an Asian-associated ancestry cluster, a later analysis reportedly found fewer N-insertions than the roughly 610-donor mean. In a later analysis, HLA-C alleles had the fewest associated TCRs, DRB1 alleles the most. Cytomegalovirus association was listed for around 170 TCR beta chains. For most TCR beta V segments, an earlier analysis put the productive rate at about 87% or about 30% of the time.

In the PCR, 60 Vbeta and 13 Jbeta primers were used. The data were produced by immunoSEQ multiplex PCR, yet TCRdb's version contains in-frame clones alone and is incomplete. The sample yields 40,000 to 55,000 clones, around three quarters seen once. A single count supports this clone. Its antigen remains unidentified. The V gene lost 0 bases and the J gene lost 3 bases, with 11 bases spanning the gap. The CDR3 totals 15 residues. The V gene's germline CDR1 is PRHDT and CDR2 FYEKMQ (reference sequence). The receptor was isolated from a young man in good health and CMV-seropositive. The specimen sequenced was PBMCs. This chain joins TRBV13 and TRBJ2-5, with D perhaps matching TRBD2 (5 bases). CDR3 sequence: CASSLGGSGKETQYF. Written as DNA, the CDR3 is TGTGCCAGCAGCTTAGGAGGCAGCGGTAAAGAGACCCAGTACTTC.